The rows below give T cell receptor beta chains drawn from one sample of a study of beta chain features in type 1 diabetes. This table comes from immunoSEQ multiplex PCR, and its TCRdb copy is limited to in-frame clones, with some not included. The sample yields around 500,000 clones, about an eighth seen once. Sequenced material: naive CD4+ T cells from blood. These TCRs come from a woman in her late teens or twenties in good health. The CDR3 runs from the conserved cysteine through the conserved F or W. D genes are given only for firm matches. Clone size is shown for a subset of rows, as once, few, many or a class of expanded clone.

>TRBV29-1|few|-|TRBJ2-2
CSVNTPNTGELFF
TGCAGCGTTAATACACCCAACACCGGGGAGCTGTTTTTT
>TRBV14|few|-|TRBJ1-3
CASSRDFSGNTIYF
TGTGCCAGCAGCCGAGATTTCTCTGGAAACACCATATATTTT
>TRBV7-9|-|-|TRBJ1-4
CASSLDAGRINEKLFF
TGTGCCAGCAGCTTGGACGCAGGGAGGATTAATGAAAAACTGTTTTTT
>TRBV14|few|-|TRBJ2-7
CASSQVSRAEQYF
TGTGCCAGCAGCCAAGTCTCCAGGGCCGAGCAGTACTTC
>TRBV18|few|TRBD1|TRBJ2-4
CASSPSGTGGAGHIQYF
TGTGCCAGCTCACCCAGCGGGACAGGGGGCGCCGGGCACATTCAGTACTTC
>TRBV20-1|few|-|TRBJ1-5
CSARGGGPQHF
TGCAGTGCTAGAGGGGGCGGGCCCCAGCATTTT
>TRBV27|-|TRBD1|TRBJ2-1
CASKAWLFSGTGESGEQFF
TGTGCCAGCAAGGCCTGGTTGTTTTCCGGGACAGGGGAAAGTGGTGAGCAGTTCTTC
>TRBV30|few|TRBD2|TRBJ2-1
CAWSRGTSGSEEQFF
TGTGCCTGGAGCCGCGGGACTAGCGGGAGTGAAGAGCAGTTCTTC
>TRBV7-8|-|-|TRBJ1-4
CASSAGLNNEKLFF
TGTGCCAGCAGCGCGGGCCTAAATAATGAAAAACTGTTTTTT
>TRBV11-2|few|-|TRBJ2-5
CASSTGRQETQYF
TGTGCCAGCAGTACGGGCCGGCAAGAGACCCAGTACTTC
>TRBV13|many|TRBD1|TRBJ2-1
CASSGYRGQRDEQFF
TGTGCCAGCAGCGGTTACAGGGGGCAGCGCGATGAGCAGTTCTTC
>TRBV25-1|-|TRBD1|TRBJ2-1
CASESAGDRGYNEQFF
TGTGCCAGCGAGAGCGCCGGGGACAGGGGGTACAATGAGCAGTTCTTC
>TRBV2|few|TRBD1|TRBJ2-3
CASNLRGRGDTQYF
TGTGCCAGCAACCTCAGGGGGCGGGGAGATACGCAGTATTTT
>TRBV7-9|few|-|TRBJ1-2
CASTKTREAGYTF
TGTGCCAGCACAAAGACAAGGGAAGCTGGCTACACCTTC
>TRBV7-2|-|-|TRBJ2-2
CASSSLRILVNTGELFF
TGTGCCAGCAGCTCCCTCCGCATTTTAGTGAACACCGGGGAGCTGTTTTTT
>TRBV25-1|few|-|TRBJ2-2
CASSERGYLANTGELFF
TGTGCCAGCAGTGAAAGGGGGTACCTTGCGAACACCGGGGAGCTGTTTTTT
>TRBV4-3|few|-|TRBJ2-3
CASSQSLDTQYF
TGCGCCAGCAGCCAATCGTTGGATACGCAGTATTTT
>TRBV7-8|-|-|TRBJ2-2
CASSLQQAGELFF
TGTGCCAGCAGCCTGCAACAGGCCGGGGAGCTGTTTTTT
>TRBV19|-|TRBD1|TRBJ2-5
CASSTDRAQETQYF
TGTGCCAGTAGTACGGACAGGGCCCAAGAGACCCAGTACTTC
>TRBV27|few|TRBD2|TRBJ2-7
CASSRPSTGGSSRQYF
TGTGCCAGCAGTAGGCCCAGTACGGGAGGTAGTTCCCGGCAGTACTTC
>TRBV7-3|-|-|TRBJ2-7
CASSLRPSPTRLYEQYF
TGTGCCAGCAGCTTACGACCGTCGCCAACTAGGCTCTACGAGCAGTACTTC
>TRBV9|-|TRBD1|TRBJ2-5
CASSGGQGRLETQYF
TGTGCCAGCAGCGGCGGACAGGGGAGGTTGGAGACCCAGTACTTC
>TRBV2|-|-|TRBJ1-4
CASSGQGSNEKLFF
TGTGCCAGCAGTGGCCAGGGATCTAATGAAAAACTGTTTTTT
>TRBV5-1|once|-|TRBJ2-1
CASSLANEQFF
TGCGCCAGCAGCTTGGCCAATGAGCAGTTCTTC
>TRBV27|-|-|TRBJ2-7
CASSSLGSQYF
TGTGCCAGCAGCTCCCTGGGTTCGCAGTACTTC
>TRBV30|-|-|TRBJ2-2
CAWSSTRGAAGELFF
TGTGCCTGGAGTTCTACAAGGGGCGCAGCCGGGGAGCTGTTTTTT
>TRBV6-5|-|-|TRBJ2-2
CASSSPRDSYTGELFF
TGTGCCAGCAGTTCACCGCGGGACAGCTACACCGGGGAGCTGTTTTTT
>TRBV6-6|few|-|TRBJ2-1
CASSYSAQGNEQFF
TGTGCCAGCAGTTACTCGGCGCAGGGGAATGAGCAGTTCTTC
>TRBV5-1|few|TRBD1|TRBJ1-1
CASSQGALSPAFF
TGCGCCAGCAGCCAGGGGGCCCTCTCACCAGCTTTCTTT
>TRBV7-6|-|TRBD2|TRBJ2-7
CASSSTGTSYEQYF
TGTGCCAGCAGCTCAACCGGGACTAGCTACGAGCAGTACTTC
>TRBV29-1|few|-|TRBJ1-2
CSVGVLNPNYGYTF
TGCAGCGTTGGAGTACTGAACCCTAACTATGGCTACACCTTC
>TRBV4-3|-|-|TRBJ2-1
CASSQILGSYNEQFF
TGCGCCAGCAGCCAAATCCTAGGATCCTACAATGAGCAGTTCTTC
>TRBV19|-|-|TRBJ2-6
CASSHGGSSGANVLTF
TGTGCCAGTAGCCATGGCGGCTCCTCTGGGGCCAACGTCCTGACTTTC
>TRBV7-2|few|-|TRBJ2-6
CASSPQGAAGANVLTF
TGTGCCAGCAGTCCGCAAGGGGCTGCTGGGGCCAACGTCCTGACTTTC
>TRBV29-1|-|-|TRBJ2-1
CSVSGGRWYNEQFF
TGCAGCGTTTCGGGGGGCCGTTGGTACAATGAGCAGTTCTTC
>TRBV4-3|-|-|TRBJ1-3
CASSRATGKGNSGNTIYF
TGCGCCAGCAGCCGCGCCACAGGGAAAGGAAACTCTGGAAACACCATATATTTT
>TRBV4-2|-|-|TRBJ1-6
CASSQDTENSPLHF
TGTGCCAGCAGCCAAGATACGGAGAATTCACCCCTCCACTTT
>TRBV2|-|-|TRBJ1-5
CASTLRAPGPQHF
TGTGCCAGCACTCTCCGGGCCCCGGGGCCCCAGCATTTT
>TRBV28|few|TRBD2|TRBJ2-3
CASMRGGTDTQYF
TGTGCCAGCATGAGGGGAGGGACAGATACGCAGTATTTT
>TRBV2|few|-|TRBJ1-2
CASSIQQINYGYTF
TGTGCCAGCAGTATTCAACAGATTAACTATGGCTACACCTTC
>TRBV25-1|few|TRBD1|TRBJ1-5
CASSEFGTGDQPQHF
TGTGCCAGCAGTGAATTCGGGACAGGGGACCAGCCCCAGCATTTT
>TRBV9|few|-|TRBJ1-3
CASSSLSSGNTIYF
TGTGCCAGCAGCTCCCTCTCCTCTGGAAACACCATATATTTT
>TRBV19|-|TRBD1|TRBJ2-1
CASSSRQGGSYNEQFF
TGTGCCAGTAGTAGCCGACAGGGCGGGTCCTACAATGAGCAGTTCTTC
>TRBV4-2|few|TRBD1|TRBJ2-4
CASSPGTGEDKNIQYF
TGTGCCAGCAGCCCCGGGACAGGTGAAGACAAAAACATTCAGTACTTC
>TRBV4-2|-|-|TRBJ2-1
CASSQPWRGRSNEQFF
TGTGCCAGCAGCCAACCGTGGAGGGGACGGAGCAATGAGCAGTTCTTC
>TRBV6-6|-|TRBD1|TRBJ2-4
CASSLTGGTKNIQYF
TGTGCCAGCAGTCTGACAGGGGGGACAAAAAACATTCAGTACTTC
>TRBV5-4|few|-|TRBJ2-5
CASTVPDTGQETQYF
TGTGCCAGCACCGTACCCGATACGGGCCAAGAGACCCAGTACTTC
>TRBV7-9|-|-|TRBJ1-2
CASTRRLGESYGYTF
TGTGCCAGCACCAGAAGACTCGGAGAATCATATGGCTACACCTTC
>TRBV30|-|-|TRBJ2-2
CAWGVSSMELFF
TGTGCCTGGGGGGTTAGCTCGATGGAGCTGTTTTTT
>TRBV11-2|few|-|TRBJ2-3
CASSKAQWVPDTQYF
TGTGCCAGCAGCAAAGCCCAGTGGGTCCCAGATACGCAGTATTTT
>TRBV9|-|-|TRBJ1-5
CASSVVLEVQPQHF
TGTGCCAGCAGCGTAGTCCTGGAGGTCCAGCCCCAGCATTTT
>TRBV7-9|few|-|TRBJ1-2
CASSSTGTNGYTF
TGTGCCAGCAGCTCCACGGGTACCAATGGCTACACCTTC